These 10 T cell receptor beta chains originate from one sample sequenced in a study of T cell repertoires in cytomegalovirus infection. In TCRdb, the reads were re-called with MiXCR into one record per CDR3 protein. The sample holds approximately 750,000 distinct CDR3 sequences, 35% to 45% seen once. Sequencing input: PBMCs. These receptors were taken from a human donor in good health (CMV status not recorded). Some clones in this sample may be carry-over from other donors' samples.

On this clonotype itself: A read error may produce the germline difference seen at one junction end. The rearrangement joins TRBV4-1 to TRBJ2-3, with a possible D match to TRBD2 (6 bases). Germline assignment: CDR1 MGHRA and CDR2 YSYEKL. The CDR3 is 15 amino acids. The CDR3 sequence is CASSQDRRPGDKQYF. The CDR3 DNA is TGTGCCAGCAGCCAAGATCGACGGCCGGGGGATAAGCAGTATTTT.

V gene TRBV6-5 combines with J gene TRBJ1-3; D gene uncertain. Germline CDR1 MNHEY, CDR2 SVGAGI. The CDR3 has 16 residues. V lost 6 bases and J 0 bases, leaving 15 bases between the germline ends. CDR3 bases: TGTGCCAGCAGCCGTCTGCCGCATGGCTCTGGAAACACCATATATTTT. It yields the protein CASSRLPHGSGNTIYF.

Comments on this clonotype: Given a much more abundant clone one base away, this may be a read error. The chain recombines TRBV7-8 with TRBJ2-3; 8 bases line up with TRBD2. Germline lookup yields CDR1 SGHVS and CDR2 FQNEAQ. This CDR3 spans 15 amino acids. Germline trimming cut 3 bases from V and 5 bases from J; bases unmatched to any gene: 7. CDR3 sequence (DNA): TGTGCCAGCAGCTTCGCCGGGGGGGCCGGAGATACGCAGTATTTT. It yields the protein CASSFAGGAGDTQYF.

The V and J genes are TRBV5-6 and TRBJ2-7; 9 bases align to TRBD1. Germline loops: CDR1 SGHDT, CDR2 YYEEEE. The CDR3 extends over 16 amino acids. With V trimmed by 4 bases and J by 0 bases, 8 bases remained unmatched. The CDR3 bases are TGTGCCAGCAGCGTTTATGGGACAGGGAGCTCCTACGAGCAGTACTTC. It is translated as CASSVYGTGSSYEQYF.

The chain recombines TRBV12-3 or TRBV12-4 with TRBJ2-6; a weak D match, TRBD2 (6 bases). Between the trimmed V and J ends, which lost 5 bases and 4 bases, there was a span of 18 bases. The CDR3 has 17 residues. For the CDR3, the DNA is TGTGCCAGCAGTCCGGGAGCCGGTGAATCCGGGGCCAACGTCCTGACTTTC. Protein product: CASSPGAGESGANVLTF.

In its sample, this clonotype was seen a few times. V gene TRBV7-3 combines with J gene TRBJ2-3; 8 bases agree with TRBD1. With V trimmed by 5 bases and J by 4 bases, 5 bases remained unmatched. Germline V CDR1 and CDR2: SGHTA, FQGTGA. This CDR3 is built from 14 residues. CDR3 nucleotides: TGTGCCAGCAGCGCCGGACAGGGATCAGATACGCAGTATTTT. Its protein is CASSAGQGSDTQYF.

On this clonotype itself: Germline is not matched at one junction end, which may reflect a read error. J is TRBJ1-6 and V is TRBV7-8; D gene unclear. Germline lookup yields CDR1 SGHVS and CDR2 FQNEAQ. The length of the CDR3 is 17 residues. CDR3 DNA sequence: TGTTCCAGCAGCTTAGGATTTACGAAGGTGTTAGATTCACCCCTACACTTT. Amino acid sequence: CSSSLGFTKVLDSPLHF.

The table lists this clonotype with a few counts. The chain couples TRBV12-5 to TRBJ2-3; D remains ambiguous. Trimming shortened V by 6 bases and J by 8 bases, and 15 bases separated the two germline ends. Germline V gene data show CDR1 as LGHNT and CDR2 as FRNRAP. The CDR3 sequence is 13 residues long. CDR3 in DNA: TGTGCTAGTGGCCAGGAACAAGGGTTTACGCAGTATTTT. Protein product: CASGQEQGFTQYF.

This clonotype was seen ten or more times. The chain uses TRBV7-2 and TRBJ1-2; TRBD1 agrees at 7 bases. V was clipped by 5 bases and J by 0 bases; unmatched bases: 6. Germline V CDR1 and CDR2: SGHTA, FQGNSA. The CDR3 contains 15 residues. The CDR3 loop reads CASSPTGTANYGYTF. The CDR3 coding sequence is TGTGCCAGCAGCCCCACCGGGACAGCTAACTATGGCTACACCTTC.

The chain joins TRBV7-6 to TRBJ1-1, with 8 nucleotides matching TRBD1. This CDR3 region has 15 residues. V trimming: 2 bases; J trimming: 5 bases; junction bases outside the gene matches: 7. CDR1 is SGHVS, CDR2 FNYEAQ, per germline. The CDR3 DNA sequence: TGTGCCAGCAGCTTAAGGACAGGGAGTGTTACTGAAGCTTTCTTT. Encoded protein: CASSLRTGSVTEAFF.